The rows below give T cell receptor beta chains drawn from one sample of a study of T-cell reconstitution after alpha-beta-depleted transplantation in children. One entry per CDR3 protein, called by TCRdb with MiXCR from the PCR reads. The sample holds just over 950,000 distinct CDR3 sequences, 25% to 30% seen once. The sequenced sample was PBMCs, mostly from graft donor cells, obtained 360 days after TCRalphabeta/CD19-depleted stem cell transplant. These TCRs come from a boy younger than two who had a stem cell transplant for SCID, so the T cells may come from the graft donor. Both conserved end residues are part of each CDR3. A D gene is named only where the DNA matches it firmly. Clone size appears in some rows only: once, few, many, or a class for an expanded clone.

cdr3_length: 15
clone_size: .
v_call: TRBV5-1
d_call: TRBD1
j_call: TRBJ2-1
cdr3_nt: TGCGCCAGCAGCCCAACGGACACAGGGGACAATGAGCAGTTCTTC
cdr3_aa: CASSPTDTGDNEQFF

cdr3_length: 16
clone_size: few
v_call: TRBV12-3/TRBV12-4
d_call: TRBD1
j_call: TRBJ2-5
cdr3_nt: TGTGCCAGCAGTTTAGGGGACAGGGGCGAGGAAGAGACCCAGTACTTC
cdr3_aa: CASSLGDRGEEETQYF

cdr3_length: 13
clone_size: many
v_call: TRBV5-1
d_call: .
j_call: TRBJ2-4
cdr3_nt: TGCGCCAGCAGCTTGGGCCAGGAAAACATTCAGTACTTC
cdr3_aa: CASSLGQENIQYF

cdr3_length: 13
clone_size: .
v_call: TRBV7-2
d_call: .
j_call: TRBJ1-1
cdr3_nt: TGTGCCAGCAGCCCCGGACTCCAACTCGAAGCTTTCTTT
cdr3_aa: CASSPGLQLEAFF

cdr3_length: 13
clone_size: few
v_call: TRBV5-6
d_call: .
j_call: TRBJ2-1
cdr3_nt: TGTGCCAGCAGCTTGGTATCAAACAATGAGCAGTTCTTC
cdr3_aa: CASSLVSNNEQFF

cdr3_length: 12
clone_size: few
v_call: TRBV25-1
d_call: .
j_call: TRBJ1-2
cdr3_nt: TGTGCCAGCAGTGAAGTTTATTATGGCTACACCTTC
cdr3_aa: CASSEVYYGYTF

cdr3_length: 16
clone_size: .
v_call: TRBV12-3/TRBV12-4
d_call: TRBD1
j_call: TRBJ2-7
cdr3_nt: TGTGCCAGCAGCCCGCGCGTCGGGACAGGGGCTGGGGAGCAGTACTTC
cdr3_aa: CASSPRVGTGAGEQYF

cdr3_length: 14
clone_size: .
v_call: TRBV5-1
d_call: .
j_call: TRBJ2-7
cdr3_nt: TGCGCCAGCAGCTTGGTTGCCGGGAAGGACGAGCAGTACTTC
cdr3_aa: CASSLVAGKDEQYF

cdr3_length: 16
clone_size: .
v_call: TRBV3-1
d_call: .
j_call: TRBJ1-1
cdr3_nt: TGTGCCAGCAGCCAAGATAGGGCAGGGTGGAACACTGAAGCTTTCTTT
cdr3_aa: CASSQDRAGWNTEAFF

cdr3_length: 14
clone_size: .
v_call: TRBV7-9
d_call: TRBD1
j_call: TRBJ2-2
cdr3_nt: TGTGCCAGAACAGGGGGAGTGGGCACCGGGGAGCTGTTTTTT
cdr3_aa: CARTGGVGTGELFF

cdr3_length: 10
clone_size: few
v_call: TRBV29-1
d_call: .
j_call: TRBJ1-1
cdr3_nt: TGCAGCGTCGAAAGTACTGAAGCTTTCTTT
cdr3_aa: CSVESTEAFF

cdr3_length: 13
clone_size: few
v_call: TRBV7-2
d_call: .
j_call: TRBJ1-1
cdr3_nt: TGTGCCAGCAGCTTAGACGGACCAACTGAAGCTTTCTTT
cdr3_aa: CASSLDGPTEAFF

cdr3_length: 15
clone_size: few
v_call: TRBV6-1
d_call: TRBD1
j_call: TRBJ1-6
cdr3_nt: TGTGCCAGCAGAGGGAGGGACAGGGGGCCTTCACCCCTCCACTTT
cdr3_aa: CASRGRDRGPSPLHF

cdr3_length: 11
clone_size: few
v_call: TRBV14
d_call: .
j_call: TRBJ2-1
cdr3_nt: TGTGCCAGCAGCCAATCGGGTGAGCAGTTCTTC
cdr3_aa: CASSQSGEQFF

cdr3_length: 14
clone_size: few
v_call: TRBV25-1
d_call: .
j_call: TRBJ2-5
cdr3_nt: TGTGCCAGTCGGGACCGAGGGGAGGTAGAGACCCAGTACTTC
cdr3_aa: CASRDRGEVETQYF

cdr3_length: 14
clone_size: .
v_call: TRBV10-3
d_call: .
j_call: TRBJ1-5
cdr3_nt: TGTGCCATCAGTGAGTCCCGGGCCAATCAGCCCCAGCATTTT
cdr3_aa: CAISESRANQPQHF

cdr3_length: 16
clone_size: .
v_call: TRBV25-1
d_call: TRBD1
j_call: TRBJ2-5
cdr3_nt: TGTGCCAGCAGTGAGTGGAGGACAGGGGGCCAAGAGACCCAGTACTTC
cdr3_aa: CASSEWRTGGQETQYF

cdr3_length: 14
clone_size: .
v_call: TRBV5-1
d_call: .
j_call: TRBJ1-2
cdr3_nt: TGCGCCAGCTGCCGGGACGATGCTAACTATGGCTACACCTTC
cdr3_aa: CASCRDDANYGYTF

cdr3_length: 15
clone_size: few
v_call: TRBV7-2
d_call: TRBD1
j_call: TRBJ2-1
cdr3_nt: TGTGCCAGCAGCTTCCCGGGACAGGGAAGGGGAGAGCAGTTCTTC
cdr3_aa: CASSFPGQGRGEQFF

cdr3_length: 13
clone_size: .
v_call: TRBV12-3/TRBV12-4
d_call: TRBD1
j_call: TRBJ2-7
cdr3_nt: TGTGCCAGCAACCCAGGGGGCTCCTACGAGCAGTACTTC
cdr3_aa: CASNPGGSYEQYF

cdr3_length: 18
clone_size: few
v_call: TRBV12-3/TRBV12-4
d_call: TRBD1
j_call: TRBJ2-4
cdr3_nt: TGTGCCAGCAGCCCTTTTGTCCGGGACAGGGGGCGGAATAACATTCAGTACTTC
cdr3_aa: CASSPFVRDRGRNNIQYF

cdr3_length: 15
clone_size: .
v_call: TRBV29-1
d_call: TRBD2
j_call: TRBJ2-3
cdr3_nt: TGCAGCGTTGGTTTGTGGACTAGGTCTGTAGATACGCAGTATTTT
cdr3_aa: CSVGLWTRSVDTQYF

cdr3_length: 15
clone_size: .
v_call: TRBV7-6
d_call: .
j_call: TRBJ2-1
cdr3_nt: TGTGCCAGCAGCCCCCGCGGGGATTACTACAATGAGCAGTTCTTC
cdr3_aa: CASSPRGDYYNEQFF

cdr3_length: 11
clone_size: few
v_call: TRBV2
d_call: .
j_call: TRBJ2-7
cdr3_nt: TGTGCCAGCAGGGGTGGGAGGGAGCAGTACTTC
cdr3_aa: CASRGGREQYF

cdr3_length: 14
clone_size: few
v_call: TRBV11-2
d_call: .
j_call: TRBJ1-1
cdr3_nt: TGTGCCAGCAGCTTATGGTCAGTGAACACTGAAGCTTTCTTT
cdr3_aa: CASSLWSVNTEAFF

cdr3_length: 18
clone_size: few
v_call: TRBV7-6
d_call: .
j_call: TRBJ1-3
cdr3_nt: TGTGCCAGCAGCTTAGGTCCCGAGATCGGGGTCAGTGGAAACACCATATATTTT
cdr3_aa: CASSLGPEIGVSGNTIYF

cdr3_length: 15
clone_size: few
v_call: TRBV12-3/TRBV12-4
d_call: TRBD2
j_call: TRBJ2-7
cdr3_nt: TGTGCCAGCAGTCCCACTAGCGGGGGCCCCCTGGAGCAGTACTTC
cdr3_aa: CASSPTSGGPLEQYF

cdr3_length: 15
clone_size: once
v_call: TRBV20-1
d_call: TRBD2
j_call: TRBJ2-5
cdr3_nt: TGCAGTGCTAGAGAGTGGGGGGGTATACAAGAGACCCAGTACTTC
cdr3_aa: CSAREWGGIQETQYF

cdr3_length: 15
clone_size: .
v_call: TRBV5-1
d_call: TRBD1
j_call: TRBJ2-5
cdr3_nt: TGCGCCAGCAGTCCCGGGGACAGGGGACGAGAGACCCAGTACTTC
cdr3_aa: CASSPGDRGRETQYF

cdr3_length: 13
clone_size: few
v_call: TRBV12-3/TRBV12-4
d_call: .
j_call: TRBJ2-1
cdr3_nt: TGTGCCAGCACTTCTAGTAACTACAATGAGCAGTTCTTC
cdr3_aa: CASTSSNYNEQFF

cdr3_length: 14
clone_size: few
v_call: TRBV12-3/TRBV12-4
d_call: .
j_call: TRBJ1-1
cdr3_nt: TGTGCCAGCAGTTTAGGGGCAGGACTTTCAGAAGCTTTCTTT
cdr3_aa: CASSLGAGLSEAFF

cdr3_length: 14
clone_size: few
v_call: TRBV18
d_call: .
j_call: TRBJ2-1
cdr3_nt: TGTGCCAGCTCTCGGGCACCAATATACAATGAGCAGTTCTTC
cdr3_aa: CASSRAPIYNEQFF

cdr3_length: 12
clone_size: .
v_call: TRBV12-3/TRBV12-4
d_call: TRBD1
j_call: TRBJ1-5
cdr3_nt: TGTGCCAGCAGCTCAGGGGGGGAGCCCCAGCATTTT
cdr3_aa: CASSSGGEPQHF

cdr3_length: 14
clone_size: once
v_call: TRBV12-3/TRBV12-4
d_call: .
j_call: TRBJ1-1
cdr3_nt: TGTGCCAGCAGACAAACAGCTGGTCAGGGGGAAGCTTTCTTT
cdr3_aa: CASRQTAGQGEAFF

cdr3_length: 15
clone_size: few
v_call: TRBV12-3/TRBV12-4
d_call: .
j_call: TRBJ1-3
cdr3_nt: TGTGCCAGCAGTTTAACCCCCGGGCTTGGAAACACCATATATTTT
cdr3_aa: CASSLTPGLGNTIYF

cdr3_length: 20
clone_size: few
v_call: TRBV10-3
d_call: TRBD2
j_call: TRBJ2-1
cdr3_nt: TGTGCCATCAGAAGCGCGGGGACTAGCGGGGGCACCCACTACTACAATGAGCAGTTCTTC
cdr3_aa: CAIRSAGTSGGTHYYNEQFF

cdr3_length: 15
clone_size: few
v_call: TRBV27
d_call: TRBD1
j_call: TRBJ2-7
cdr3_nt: TGTGCCAGCAGTTTCGGGACAGGTAGAGGGCTCGAGCAGTACTTC
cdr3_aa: CASSFGTGRGLEQYF

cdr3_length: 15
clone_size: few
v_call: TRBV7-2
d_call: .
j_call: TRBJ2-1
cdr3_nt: TGTGCCAGCAGCTCCGGCCCAAGCTCCTACAATGAGCAGTTCTTC
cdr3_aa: CASSSGPSSYNEQFF

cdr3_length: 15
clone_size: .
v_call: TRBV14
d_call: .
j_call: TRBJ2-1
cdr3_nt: TGTGCCAGCAGCCCTACAGGGGTGCTAGCGAATGAGCAGTTCTTC
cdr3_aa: CASSPTGVLANEQFF

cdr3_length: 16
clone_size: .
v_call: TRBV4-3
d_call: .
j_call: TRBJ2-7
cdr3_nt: TGCGCCAGCAGCCAAGATTGGACACCGAATACCTACGAGCAGTACTTC
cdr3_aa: CASSQDWTPNTYEQYF

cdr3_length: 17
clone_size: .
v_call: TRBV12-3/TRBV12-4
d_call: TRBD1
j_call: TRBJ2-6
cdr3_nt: TGTGCCAGCTGTCTCGGACAGGGGGCGCCCGGGGCCAACGTCCTGACTTTC
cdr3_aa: CASCLGQGAPGANVLTF

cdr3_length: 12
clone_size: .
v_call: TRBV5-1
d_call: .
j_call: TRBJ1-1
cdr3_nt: TGCGCCAGCAGCACCAACCCTTCTGAAGCTTTCTTT
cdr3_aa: CASSTNPSEAFF

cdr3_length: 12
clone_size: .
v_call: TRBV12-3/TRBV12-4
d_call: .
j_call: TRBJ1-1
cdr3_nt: TGTGCCAGCAGTTTGACGCCAGATGAAGCTTTCTTT
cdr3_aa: CASSLTPDEAFF

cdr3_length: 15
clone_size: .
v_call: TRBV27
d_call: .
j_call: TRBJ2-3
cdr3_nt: TGTGCCAGCAGTTTGGTGGGAAGCGGGCGAGGTACGCAGTATTTT
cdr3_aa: CASSLVGSGRGTQYF

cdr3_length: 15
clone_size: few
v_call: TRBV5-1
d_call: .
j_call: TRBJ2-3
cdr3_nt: TGCGCCAGCAGCTCGAAAACAGGGTTGACAGATACGCAGTATTTT
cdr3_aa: CASSSKTGLTDTQYF

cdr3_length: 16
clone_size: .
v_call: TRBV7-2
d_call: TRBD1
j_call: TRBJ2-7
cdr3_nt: TGTGCCAGCAGCCTGGACAGGGGCCCTTCGGGGGACGAGCAGTACTTC
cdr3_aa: CASSLDRGPSGDEQYF

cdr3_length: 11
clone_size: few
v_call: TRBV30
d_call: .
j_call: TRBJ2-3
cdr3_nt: TGTGCCTGGAGTCCCGGGGGCGGGGAGTATTTT
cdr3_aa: CAWSPGGGEYF

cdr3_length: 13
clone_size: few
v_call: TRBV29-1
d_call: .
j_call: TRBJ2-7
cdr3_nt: TGCAGCGTTGTCGGGGATCACTCCTACGAGCAGTACTTC
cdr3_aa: CSVVGDHSYEQYF

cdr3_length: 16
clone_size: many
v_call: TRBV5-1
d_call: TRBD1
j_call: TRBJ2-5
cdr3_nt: TGCGCCAGCAGCTTTCCGGGACAGGGAGTTGAGGGGACCCAGTACTTC
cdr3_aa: CASSFPGQGVEGTQYF

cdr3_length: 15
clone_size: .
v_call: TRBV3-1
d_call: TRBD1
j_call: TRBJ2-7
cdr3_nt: TGTGCCAGCAGCGACCCGGGACAGGGGTTCTACGAGCAGTACTTC
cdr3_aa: CASSDPGQGFYEQYF

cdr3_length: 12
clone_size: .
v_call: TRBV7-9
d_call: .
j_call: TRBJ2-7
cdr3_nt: TGTGTGGTCAGGACCGTCTCCTACGAGCAGTACTTC
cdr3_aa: CVVRTVSYEQYF

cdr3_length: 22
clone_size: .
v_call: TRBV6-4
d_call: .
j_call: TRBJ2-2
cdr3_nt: TGTGCCAGCAGTCGCACCCGAATAGACAGGAACAAGATAGAAGGACGTACCGGGGAGCTGTTTTTT
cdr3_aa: CASSRTRIDRNKIEGRTGELFF

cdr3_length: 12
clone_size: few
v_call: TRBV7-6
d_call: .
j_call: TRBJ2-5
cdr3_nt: TGTGCCAGCAGCTTGGGGAGACAGACCCAGTACTTC
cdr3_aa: CASSLGRQTQYF

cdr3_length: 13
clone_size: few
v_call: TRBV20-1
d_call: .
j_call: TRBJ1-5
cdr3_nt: TGCAGTGCTAGAGATCGTCACAATCAGCCCCAGCATTTT
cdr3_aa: CSARDRHNQPQHF